This TCR beta chain was found in a study of blood T cell repertoires in COVID-19. Profiled with immunoSEQ multiplex PCR; TCRdb holds only in-frame clones, not every one. The table shows some 150,000 clones, with around four fifths occurring only once. Looked up from germline, CDR1 is SEHNR and CDR2 is FQNEAQ (reference sequence). There are 14 residues in the CDR3. With 2 bases clipped from V and 2 bases from J, the junction kept 1 base outside the gene matches. This TCR was sampled from a woman aged 40 to 50 who had recovered from COVID-19. Material for sequencing was PBMCs or T cells enriched from blood (not recorded which). V and J are TRBV7-9 and TRBJ2-5, with 8 bases matching TRBD2. Written as DNA, the CDR3 is TGTGCCAGCAGCTTATCTAGCGGGCAAGAGACCCAGTACTTC. It codes for CASSLSSGQETQYF.